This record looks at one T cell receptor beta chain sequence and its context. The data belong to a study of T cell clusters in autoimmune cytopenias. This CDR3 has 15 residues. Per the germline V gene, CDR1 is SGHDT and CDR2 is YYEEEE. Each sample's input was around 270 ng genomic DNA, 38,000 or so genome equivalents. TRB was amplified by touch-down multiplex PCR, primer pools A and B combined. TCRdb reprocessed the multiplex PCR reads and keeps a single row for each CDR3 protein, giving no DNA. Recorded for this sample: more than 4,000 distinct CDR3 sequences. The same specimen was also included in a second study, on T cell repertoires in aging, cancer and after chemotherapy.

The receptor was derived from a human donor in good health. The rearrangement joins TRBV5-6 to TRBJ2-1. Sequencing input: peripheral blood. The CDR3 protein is CASSIEPIRNNEQFF.